What follows are 13 T cell receptor beta chains derived from one specimen sequenced in a study of shared clonotypes between healthy human individuals. Libraries were prepared by immunoSEQ multiplex PCR; TCRdb keeps only in-frame clonotypes and omits some of them. The data show roughly 700,000 clones, about 90% seen once. The sample was memory CD8+ T cells from PBMCs. The subset is: CD45RO+ cells pooled with CCR7-negative TemRA cells. The receptors were gathered from a man younger than 30 in good health. Some clones in this sample may be carry-over from other donors' samples.

This clone came up a few times. V gene TRBV13 combines with J gene TRBJ1-1; D not certain. V was cut by 4 bases and J by 6 bases, with 12 bases left in between. Germline CDR1 is PRHDT and CDR2 is FYEKMQ (reference sequence). The CDR3 is 13 residues long. The CDR3 DNA follows: TGTGCCAGCAGCTCCAACCCGGACCCTGAAGCTTTCTTT. Translated, it gives CASSSNPDPEAFF.

The chain recombines TRBV27 with TRBJ2-1; D is possibly TRBD1 or TRBD2 (5 bases each). Germline loops: CDR1 MNHEY, CDR2 SMNVEV (reference sequence). The CDR3 runs to 13 residues. Deletions cut 4 bases from V and 5 bases from J, with 9 bases between. CDR3 coding DNA: TGTGCCAGCAGTTGGGACGAGAACAATGAGCAGTTCTTC. This sequence encodes CASSWDENNEQFF.

This chain connects TRBV13 to TRBJ2-2; 10 bases map to TRBD1. This CDR3 is built from 17 residues. Germline CDR1 PRHDT, CDR2 FYEKMQ (reference sequence). J was trimmed by 6 bases and V by 1 base; bases with no gene match: 8. The CDR3 sequence: CASSLERTGGLPGELFF. The CDR3 nucleotides read TGTGCCAGCAGCTTAGAACGGACAGGGGGTTTACCCGGGGAGCTGTTTTTT.

J is TRBJ1-2 and V is TRBV9; the D is unclear. V was pared by 1 base and J by 8 bases, with 18 bases between. CDR1 is SGDLS and CDR2 is YYNGEE in the germline V gene. This CDR3 has 15 amino acids. CDR3 coding DNA: TGTGCCAGCAGCGTACGGGATACGGATGGCGGGGGCTACACCTTC. It encodes CASSVRDTDGGGYTF.

The chain has TRBV5-1 and TRBJ2-1; 9 positions agree with TRBD2. The CDR3 runs to 15 residues. Germline V gene data show CDR1 as SGHRS and CDR2 as YFSETQ. Germline trimming cut 0 bases from V and 7 bases from J; bases unmatched to any gene: 5. This CDR3 is CASSLGLAAGNEQFF. CDR3 DNA sequence: TGCGCCAGCAGCTTGGGACTAGCGGCGGGGAATGAGCAGTTCTTC.

V gene TRBV28 combines with J gene TRBJ2-7, with TRBD2 matching over 8 bases. Germline CDR1 MDHEN, CDR2 SYDVKM. Trimming at V came to 8 bases and at J to 3 bases, leaving 9 bases not matched to a gene. CDR3 length: 14 residues. In nucleotides, the CDR3 is TGTGCCAGCTCATACCCCGGGGGGGGCTACGAGCAGTACTTC. Residues: CASSYPGGGYEQYF.

J is TRBJ2-1 and V is TRBV10-2; tentatively, D is TRBD1 or TRBD2 (7 bases each). Trimming removed 3 bases from V and 3 bases from J, with 21 bases in between. Germline values: CDR1 WSHSY, CDR2 SAAADI. The CDR3 has 18 amino acids. This chain's CDR3 is CASSDLSGGQGVYNEQFF. CDR3 DNA sequence: TGCGCCAGCAGTGATTTGTCGGGGGGTCAGGGGGTCTACAATGAGCAGTTCTTC.

This clone appeared many times. The chain recombines TRBV2 with TRBJ2-7; 8 bases match TRBD1. V was clipped by 4 bases and J by 4 bases; unmatched bases: 12. This CDR3 has 16 residues. From germline, CDR1 is SNHLY and CDR2 FYNNEI. CDR3 in amino acids: CASSGRTGTGAYEQYF. The CDR3 bases are TGTGCCAGCAGTGGGCGAACCGGGACAGGTGCGTACGAGCAGTACTTC.

V gene TRBV25-1 combines with J gene TRBJ2-5, with D perhaps TRBD1 (5 bases). Germline lookup yields CDR1 MGHDK and CDR2 SYGVNS. The CDR3 covers 14 residues. The ends were cut back, 2 bases at V and 4 bases at J, with 11 bases in the middle. CDR3 coding DNA: TGTGCCAGCAGTGAACAGGGAAGGCTAGAGACCCAGTACTTC. Translated: CASSEQGRLETQYF.

J is TRBJ1-5 and V is TRBV19; weak D call: TRBD1 (6 bases). V was shortened by 3 bases and J by 5 bases, with 14 bases between the two germline ends. This CDR3 is 15 amino acids long. The germline V gene encodes CDR1 LNHDA and CDR2 SQIVND (reference sequence). This CDR3 is CASSIDSGAYQPQHF. CDR3 DNA: TGTGCCAGTAGTATCGATTCAGGGGCATATCAGCCCCAGCATTTT.

This clone was counted at least ten times. The rearrangement joins TRBV19 to TRBJ2-1; possible D gene TRBD2, 7 bases. The germline V gene encodes CDR1 LNHDA and CDR2 SQIVND (reference sequence). The CDR3 loop spans 14 amino acids. Deletions cut 9 bases from V and 2 bases from J, with 14 bases between. The CDR3 DNA reads TGTGCCAGCAGGGGAGGGGCAGCCTACAATGAGCAGTTCTTC. Protein product: CASRGGAAYNEQFF.

The chain employs TRBV27 and TRBJ2-3; 8 nucleotides match TRBD1. This CDR3 is 15 amino acids long. Trimming at V came to 5 bases and at J to 1 base, leaving 5 bases not matched to a gene. Germline CDR1 is MNHEY and CDR2 is SMNVEV (reference sequence). The CDR3 spells CASSPQTGGTDTQYF. The CDR3 DNA is TGTGCCAGCAGTCCTCAGACAGGGGGCACAGATACGCAGTATTTT.

The rearrangement links TRBV28 to TRBJ1-5, with D maybe TRBD1 (5 bases). The V gene's germline CDR1 is MDHEN and CDR2 SYDVKM. The CDR3 is made up of 16 amino acids. V was clipped by 4 bases and J by 9 bases, with 22 bases between them. CDR3 region: CASSSRTTQVHSPQHF. The CDR3 nucleotides are TGTGCCAGCAGTTCGAGGACCACACAGGTACATTCGCCCCAGCATTTT.